This is a list of T cell receptor beta chains from one sample in a study of blood T cell repertoires in COVID-19. Data came from immunoSEQ multiplex PCR; TCRdb stores just in-frame clones and leaves some out. The sample has about 140,000 clones; 85% to 90% are singletons. The material sequenced was peripheral blood. The receptors originated from a woman older than 75 with acute or convalescent COVID-19. Both conserved end residues are part of each CDR3. D genes are given only for firm matches. Expanded clones are given a class, and other clones once, few, many or no size at all.

D gene	J gene	V gene	clone size	CDR3 DNA	CDR3 protein
TRBD2	TRBJ2-5	TRBV3-1/TRBV3-2	-	TGTGCCAGCAGCCAAGATAGTAGCGGGGGGTTAGAGACCCAGTACTTC	CASSQDSSGGLETQYF
TRBD2	TRBJ2-3	TRBV6-2/TRBV6-3	-	TGTGCCAGCAGTTTTCGGACTAGCGGGGGGGGATATAGCACAGATACGCAGTATTTT	CASSFRTSGGGYSTDTQYF
-	TRBJ1-3	TRBV5-1	-	TGCGCCAGCAGCTTGGGGCAGATAGGAAACACCATATATTTT	CASSLGQIGNTIYF
-	TRBJ1-1	TRBV7-8	-	TGTGCCAGCAGCTTAGCAAATGTTCCAGGGCGGACTTTCTTT	CASSLANVPGRTFF
TRBD1	TRBJ1-2	TRBV6-6	-	TGTGCCAGCAGTTTCACCTCGACAGGGTTGAGCTATGGCTACACCTTC	CASSFTSTGLSYGYTF
-	TRBJ1-3	TRBV7-6	-	TGTGCCAGCAGCTTAGCTCCGAGGGCTGGAAACACCATATATTTT	CASSLAPRAGNTIYF
TRBD1	TRBJ2-3	TRBV7-9	once	TGTGCCAGCAGCACCCGTGGACAGGGCCCCAAAGGAGATACGCAGTATTTT	CASSTRGQGPKGDTQYF
-	TRBJ1-1	TRBV28	-	TGTGCCAGCAGTCGCCCGGGGAACACTGAAGCTTTCTTT	CASSRPGNTEAFF
-	TRBJ1-1	TRBV18	-	TGTGCCAGCTCACCACCCGCACTTTTTGACACTGAAGCTTTCTTT	CASSPPALFDTEAFF
-	TRBJ1-1	TRBV12-1	once	TGTGCCAGCAGCTTCGACAGGGGGAGGGACACTGAAGCTTTCTTT	CASSFDRGRDTEAFF
-	TRBJ2-3	TRBV12-5	few	TGTGCTAGTGGTTTGGGAGAGACAGAAGTAGATACGCAGTATTTT	CASGLGETEVDTQYF
TRBD1	TRBJ1-6	TRBV2	-	TGTGCCAGCAGGGTGGGACAGGGCAATTCACCCCTCCACTTT	CASRVGQGNSPLHF
TRBD2	TRBJ2-3	TRBV7-3	-	TGTGCCAGCAGCCCCGGCGGCGGGGGGCTCGATACGCAGTATTTT	CASSPGGGGLDTQYF
-	TRBJ1-4	TRBV30	-	TGTGCCTTTAGTAGAGAAAAACTGTTTTTT	CAFSREKLFF
TRBD1	TRBJ1-4	TRBV11-2	-	TGTGCCAGCAGCTTAGGTTACGGGACAGGCGAAAAACTGTTTTTT	CASSLGYGTGEKLFF
-	TRBJ1-5	TRBV19	-	TGTGCCAGTAGTATAGAAGCCGTTTCATATAGCAATCAGCCCCAGCATTTT	CASSIEAVSYSNQPQHF
-	TRBJ1-1	TRBV2	-	TGTGCCAGCAGTGTGGACATGAACACTGAAGCTTTCTTT	CASSVDMNTEAFF
TRBD1	TRBJ1-5	TRBV5-8	-	TGTGCCAGCAGCCCGGACAGGGTGCAGCCCCAGCATTTT	CASSPDRVQPQHF
-	TRBJ2-7	TRBV5-1	-	TGCGCCAGCAGCTTGGACAACTCCTACGAGCAGTACTTC	CASSLDNSYEQYF
-	TRBJ2-2	TRBV5-1	-	TGCGCCAGCAGCTCCCCCCCAGGGGTGAGCACCGGGGAGCTGTTTTTT	CASSSPPGVSTGELFF
-	TRBJ2-2	TRBV9	few	TGTGCCAGCAGCGTTGACGGGGCGAACACCGGGGAGCTGTTTTTT	CASSVDGANTGELFF
-	TRBJ2-3	TRBV7-7	-	TGTGCTAGCAGCCCAGGCCAGCTGGATACGCAGTATTTT	CASSPGQLDTQYF
TRBD1	TRBJ1-1	TRBV5-1	-	TGCGCCAGCAGCTTCCCACCAGGGACAGGGGATAACACTGAAGCTTTCTTT	CASSFPPGTGDNTEAFF
-	TRBJ1-1	TRBV5-1	few	TGCGCCAGCAGCTTGGCGCCGGTCGGGGAGGGTCCATCCCGCGAAGCTTTCTTT	CASSLAPVGEGPSREAFF
TRBD1	TRBJ2-7	TRBV5-5	-	TGTGCCAGCAGCCCCCCGGGACAGGGGGGCGAGCAGTACTTC	CASSPPGQGGEQYF
TRBD1	TRBJ1-4	TRBV4-1	-	TGCGCCAGCAGCCTTCGTCCCGGGACAGGGGATGAAAAACTGTTTTTT	CASSLRPGTGDEKLFF
TRBD1	TRBJ1-6	TRBV5-1	-	TGCGCCAGCAGCTTTGGGGGGACAGAAAATTCACCCCTCCACTTT	CASSFGGTENSPLHF
-	TRBJ2-2	TRBV18	large	TGTGCCAGCTCCCCACAGCGGAACACCGGGGAGCTGTTTTTT	CASSPQRNTGELFF
-	TRBJ2-7	TRBV19	-	TGTGCCAGTAGTATAGCGGCTAGATACGCCTACGAGCAGTACTTC	CASSIAARYAYEQYF
TRBD1	TRBJ1-2	TRBV6-6	-	TGTGCCAGCAGTTCCGGGGACAGAGAAAACTATGGCTACACCTTC	CASSSGDRENYGYTF
-	TRBJ1-5	TRBV20-1	-	TGCAGTGCTAGTTTTGGGGGCTTTAGCAATCAGCCCCAGCATTTT	CSASFGGFSNQPQHF
-	TRBJ1-4	TRBV4-2	-	TGTGCCAGCAGCCAAGATCCGGGGGGTGATAATGAAAAACTGTTTTTT	CASSQDPGGDNEKLFF
-	TRBJ1-3	TRBV2	-	TGTGCCAGCAAGACGGGGGTCGGCTCTGGAAACACCATATATTTT	CASKTGVGSGNTIYF
-	TRBJ2-7	TRBV4-2	-	TGTGCCAGCAGCCAAGAGGGGGGGCTGAGAGCATCCTACGAGCAGTACTTC	CASSQEGGLRASYEQYF
-	TRBJ1-1	TRBV3-1/TRBV3-2	-	TGTGCCAGCAGCCAAGATTTCCCGGGGGAAGCTTTCTTT	CASSQDFPGEAFF
-	TRBJ1-4	TRBV27	-	TGTGCCAGCGGACAGAGAAATGAAAAACTGTTTTTT	CASGQRNEKLFF
-	TRBJ1-1	TRBV13	-	TGTGCCAGCAGCTTTGCACGGGGGGACAAAAACACTGAAGCTTTCTTT	CASSFARGDKNTEAFF
-	TRBJ1-1	TRBV5-1	-	TGCGCCAGCAGCTTGTCTACCGGGAACACTGAAGCTTTCTTT	CASSLSTGNTEAFF
TRBD1	TRBJ2-2	TRBV3-1/TRBV3-2	-	TGTGCCAGCAGCCAGACAGGGGACACCGGGGAGCTGTTTTTT	CASSQTGDTGELFF
TRBD1	TRBJ2-7	TRBV2	-	TGTGCCAGCAGTCAACAGGGGGCAAGGAACGAGCAGTACTTC	CASSQQGARNEQYF
-	TRBJ2-5	TRBV20-1	-	TGCAGTGCTAGTGGAGGATTGGGCCAAGAGACCCAGTACTTC	CSASGGLGQETQYF
TRBD2	TRBJ2-2	TRBV27	-	TGTGCCAGCAGTCGGTATAGCGGGTCAAACACCGGGGAGCTGTTTTTT	CASSRYSGSNTGELFF
-	TRBJ2-1	TRBV5-5	-	TGTGCCAGCAGAGGAGATACAGGGAATAATGAGCAGTTCTTC	CASRGDTGNNEQFF
TRBD1	TRBJ1-2	TRBV7-2	-	TGTGCCAGCCGCCGGGACAGGGGGTATATGGGCTATGGCTACACCTTC	CASRRDRGYMGYGYTF
-	TRBJ2-5	TRBV11-2	-	TGTGCCAGCAGCTTAGTCCACCTACGAGGGATGGAGACCCAGTACTTC	CASSLVHLRGMETQYF
TRBD2	TRBJ2-2	TRBV7-2	-	TGTGCCAGCAGCTTCGGCGGCGGGGGGGCGCGGAGAACCGGGGAGCTGTTTTTT	CASSFGGGGARRTGELFF
-	TRBJ2-7	TRBV6-6	-	TGTGCCAGCAGAAATACCTACGAGCAGTACTTC	CASRNTYEQYF
-	TRBJ1-2	TRBV12-3/TRBV12-4	-	TGTGCCAGCAGTTTGGGGCCCGACTATGGCTACACCTTC	CASSLGPDYGYTF
-	TRBJ1-2	TRBV7-9	-	TGTGCCAGCAGCCCCCCCCTGAACTTCTACAACTATGGCTACACCTTC	CASSPPLNFYNYGYTF
TRBD1	TRBJ1-2	TRBV28	-	TGTGCCAGCAGTTCCAACCGGGACAGGCCTAACTATGGCTACACCTTC	CASSSNRDRPNYGYTF
TRBD1	TRBJ2-1	TRBV5-8	few	TGTGCCAGCAGACCGATGACAGGGTACAATGAGCAGTTCTTC	CASRPMTGYNEQFF
-	TRBJ1-2	TRBV18	-	TGTGCCAGCTCACCGGGTCCCAGGGCAGGTACCACCAGGGACTATGGCTACACCTTC	CASSPGPRAGTTRDYGYTF
TRBD1	TRBJ1-2	TRBV18	once	TGTGCCAGCTCACAAACTATACAGGGGGCCTATGGCTACACCTTC	CASSQTIQGAYGYTF
TRBD1	TRBJ1-1	TRBV18	-	TGTGCCAGCTCACGGGCGGGACAGGGGGCGGATGAAGCTTTCTTT	CASSRAGQGADEAFF
TRBD1	TRBJ2-3	TRBV30	-	TGTGCCTGGAGTGTAGGGAGTAGGACAGGGCAGTATTTT	CAWSVGSRTGQYF
-	TRBJ1-1	TRBV6-6	-	TGTGCCAGCAGTCGAGCACAGGGGAACACTGAAGCTTTCTTT	CASSRAQGNTEAFF